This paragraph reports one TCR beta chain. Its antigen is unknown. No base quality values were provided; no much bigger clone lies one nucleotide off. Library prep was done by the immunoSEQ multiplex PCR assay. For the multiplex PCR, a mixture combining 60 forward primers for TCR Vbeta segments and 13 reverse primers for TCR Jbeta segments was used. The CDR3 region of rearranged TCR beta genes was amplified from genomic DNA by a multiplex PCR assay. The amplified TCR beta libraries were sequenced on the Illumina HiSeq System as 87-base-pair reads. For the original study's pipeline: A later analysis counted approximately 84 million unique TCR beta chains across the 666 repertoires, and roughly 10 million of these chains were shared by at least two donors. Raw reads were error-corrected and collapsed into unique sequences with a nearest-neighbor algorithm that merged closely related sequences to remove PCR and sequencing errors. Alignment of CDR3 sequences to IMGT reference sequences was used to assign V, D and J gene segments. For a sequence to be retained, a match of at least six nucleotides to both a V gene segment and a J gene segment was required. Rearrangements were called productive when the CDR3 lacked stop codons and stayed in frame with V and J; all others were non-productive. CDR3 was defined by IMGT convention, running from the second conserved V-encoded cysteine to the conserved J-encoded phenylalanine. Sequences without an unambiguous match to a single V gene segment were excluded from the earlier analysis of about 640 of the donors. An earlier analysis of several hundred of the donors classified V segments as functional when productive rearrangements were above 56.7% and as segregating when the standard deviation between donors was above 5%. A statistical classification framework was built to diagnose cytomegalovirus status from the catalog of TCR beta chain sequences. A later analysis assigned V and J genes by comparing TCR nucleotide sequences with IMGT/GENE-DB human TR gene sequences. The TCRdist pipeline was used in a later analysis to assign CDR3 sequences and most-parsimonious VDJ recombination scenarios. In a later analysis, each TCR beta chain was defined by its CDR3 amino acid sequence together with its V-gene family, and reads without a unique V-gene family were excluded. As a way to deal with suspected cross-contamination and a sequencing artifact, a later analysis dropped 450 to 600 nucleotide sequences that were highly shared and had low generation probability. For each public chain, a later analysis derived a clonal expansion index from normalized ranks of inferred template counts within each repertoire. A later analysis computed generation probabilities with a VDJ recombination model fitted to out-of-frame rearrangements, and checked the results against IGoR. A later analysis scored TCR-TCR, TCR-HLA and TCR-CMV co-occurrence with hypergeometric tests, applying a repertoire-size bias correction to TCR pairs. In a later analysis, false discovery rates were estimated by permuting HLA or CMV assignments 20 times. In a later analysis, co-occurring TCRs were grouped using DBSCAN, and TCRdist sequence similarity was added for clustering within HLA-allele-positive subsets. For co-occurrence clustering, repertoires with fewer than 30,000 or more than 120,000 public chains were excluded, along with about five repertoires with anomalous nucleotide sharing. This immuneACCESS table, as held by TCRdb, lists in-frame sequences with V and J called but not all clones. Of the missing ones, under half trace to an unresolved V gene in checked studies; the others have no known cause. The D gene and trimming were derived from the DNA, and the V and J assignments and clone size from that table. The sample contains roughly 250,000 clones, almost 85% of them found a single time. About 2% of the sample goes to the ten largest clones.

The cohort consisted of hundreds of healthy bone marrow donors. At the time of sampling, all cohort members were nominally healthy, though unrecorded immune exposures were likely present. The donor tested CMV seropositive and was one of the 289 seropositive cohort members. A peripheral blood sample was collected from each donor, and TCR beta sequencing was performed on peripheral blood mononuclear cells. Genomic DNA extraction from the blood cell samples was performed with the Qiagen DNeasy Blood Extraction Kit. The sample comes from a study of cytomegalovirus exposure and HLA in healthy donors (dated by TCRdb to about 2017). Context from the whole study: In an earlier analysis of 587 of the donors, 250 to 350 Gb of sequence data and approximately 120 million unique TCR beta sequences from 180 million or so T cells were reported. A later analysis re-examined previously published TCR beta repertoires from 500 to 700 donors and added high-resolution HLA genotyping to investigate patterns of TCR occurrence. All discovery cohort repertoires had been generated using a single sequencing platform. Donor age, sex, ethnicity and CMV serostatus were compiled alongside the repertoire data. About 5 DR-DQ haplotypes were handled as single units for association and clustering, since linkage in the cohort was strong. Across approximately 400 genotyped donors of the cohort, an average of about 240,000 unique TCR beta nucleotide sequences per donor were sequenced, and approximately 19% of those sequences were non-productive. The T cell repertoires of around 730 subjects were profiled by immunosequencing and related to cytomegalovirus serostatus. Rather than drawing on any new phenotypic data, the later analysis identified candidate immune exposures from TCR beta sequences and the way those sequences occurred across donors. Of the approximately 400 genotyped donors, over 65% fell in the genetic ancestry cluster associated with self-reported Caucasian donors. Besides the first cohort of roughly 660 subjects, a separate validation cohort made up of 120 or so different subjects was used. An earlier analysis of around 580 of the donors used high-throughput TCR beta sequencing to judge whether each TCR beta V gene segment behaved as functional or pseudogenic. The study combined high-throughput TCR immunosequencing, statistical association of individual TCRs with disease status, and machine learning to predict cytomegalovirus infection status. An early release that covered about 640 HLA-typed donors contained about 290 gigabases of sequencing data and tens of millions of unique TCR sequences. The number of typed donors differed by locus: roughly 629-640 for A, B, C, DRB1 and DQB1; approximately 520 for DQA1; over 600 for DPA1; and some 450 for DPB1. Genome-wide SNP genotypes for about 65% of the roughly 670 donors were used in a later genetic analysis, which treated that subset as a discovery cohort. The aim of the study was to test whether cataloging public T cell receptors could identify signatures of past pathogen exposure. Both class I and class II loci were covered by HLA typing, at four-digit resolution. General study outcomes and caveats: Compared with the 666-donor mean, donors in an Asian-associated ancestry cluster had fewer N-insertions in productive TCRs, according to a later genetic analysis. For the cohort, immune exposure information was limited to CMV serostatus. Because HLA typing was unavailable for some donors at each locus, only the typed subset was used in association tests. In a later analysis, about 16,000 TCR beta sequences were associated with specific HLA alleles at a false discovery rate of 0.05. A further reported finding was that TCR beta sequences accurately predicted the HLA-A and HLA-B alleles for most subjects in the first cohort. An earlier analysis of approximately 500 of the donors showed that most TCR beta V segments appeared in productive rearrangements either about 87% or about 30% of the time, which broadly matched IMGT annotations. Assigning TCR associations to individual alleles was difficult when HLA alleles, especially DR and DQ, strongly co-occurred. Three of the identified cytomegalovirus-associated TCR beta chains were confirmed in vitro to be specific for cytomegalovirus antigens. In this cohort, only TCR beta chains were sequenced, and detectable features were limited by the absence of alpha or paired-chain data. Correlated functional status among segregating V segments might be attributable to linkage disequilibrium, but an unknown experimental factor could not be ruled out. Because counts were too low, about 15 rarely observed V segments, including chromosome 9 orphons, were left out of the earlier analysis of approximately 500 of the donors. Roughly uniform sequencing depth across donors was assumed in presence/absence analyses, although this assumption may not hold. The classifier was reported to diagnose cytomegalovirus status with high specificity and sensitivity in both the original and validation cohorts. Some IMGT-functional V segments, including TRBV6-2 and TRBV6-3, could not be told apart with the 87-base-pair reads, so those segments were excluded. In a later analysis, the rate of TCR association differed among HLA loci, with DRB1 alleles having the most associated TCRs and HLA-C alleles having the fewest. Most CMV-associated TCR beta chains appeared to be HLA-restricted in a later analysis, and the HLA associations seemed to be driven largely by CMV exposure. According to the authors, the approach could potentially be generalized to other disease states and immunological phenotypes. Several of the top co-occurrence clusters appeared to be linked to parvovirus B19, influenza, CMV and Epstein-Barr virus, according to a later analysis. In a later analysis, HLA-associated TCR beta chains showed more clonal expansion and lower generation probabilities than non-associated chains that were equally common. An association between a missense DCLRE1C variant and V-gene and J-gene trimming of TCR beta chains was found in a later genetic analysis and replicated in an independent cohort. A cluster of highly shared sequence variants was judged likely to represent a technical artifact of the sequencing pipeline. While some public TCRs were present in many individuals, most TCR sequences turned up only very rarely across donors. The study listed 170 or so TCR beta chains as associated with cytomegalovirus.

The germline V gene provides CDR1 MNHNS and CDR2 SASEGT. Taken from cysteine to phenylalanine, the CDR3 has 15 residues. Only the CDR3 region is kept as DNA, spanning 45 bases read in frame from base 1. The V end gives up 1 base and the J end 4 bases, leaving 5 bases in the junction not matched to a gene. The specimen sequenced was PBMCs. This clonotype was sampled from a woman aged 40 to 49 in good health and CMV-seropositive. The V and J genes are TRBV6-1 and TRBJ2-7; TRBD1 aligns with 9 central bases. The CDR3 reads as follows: CASSEGGTGLYEQYF. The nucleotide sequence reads TGTGCCAGCAGTGAAGGTGGGACAGGGTTGTACGAGCAGTACTTC.